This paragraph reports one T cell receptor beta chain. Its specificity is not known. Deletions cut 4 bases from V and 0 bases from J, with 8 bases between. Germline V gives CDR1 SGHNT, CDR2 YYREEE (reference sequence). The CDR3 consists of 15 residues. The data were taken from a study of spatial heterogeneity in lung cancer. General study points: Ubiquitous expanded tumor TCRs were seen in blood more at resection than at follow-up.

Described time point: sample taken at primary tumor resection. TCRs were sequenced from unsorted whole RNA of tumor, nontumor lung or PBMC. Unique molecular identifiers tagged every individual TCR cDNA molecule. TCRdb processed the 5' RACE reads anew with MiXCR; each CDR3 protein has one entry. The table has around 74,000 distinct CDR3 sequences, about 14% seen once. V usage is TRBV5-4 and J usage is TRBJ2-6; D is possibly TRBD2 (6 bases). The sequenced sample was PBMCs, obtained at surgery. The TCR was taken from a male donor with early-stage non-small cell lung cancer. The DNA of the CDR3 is TGTGCCAGCAGCCGCGGGACCTCTGGGGCCAACGTCCTGACTTTC. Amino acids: CASSRGTSGANVLTF.